Below, one T cell receptor (beta chain) is given with its context. This clone appeared a few times. Its binding antigen is unknown. No per-base quality is available; no much larger clone lies one base away. The data belong to a study of blood T cell repertoires in COVID-19 (dated by TCRdb to 2018 to 2021). Turning to the overall study: Collaborator samples came from the United States, Italy and Spain and covered acute and convalescent phases of COVID-19. Where HLA class I and class II types were available, the types were taken from metadata supplied by the sample provider, not from assay-based typing. The material from the prospective study consisted of cDNA or gDNA derived from T cells, B-cell-depleted T cells, or PBMCs. Nearly every sample came with metadata listing a de-identified subject ID, COVID-19 status, age in years and sex. The repertoires were made available in a free public database intended to serve as a resource for research on the immune response to SARS-CoV-2. The dataset comprised deeply sampled blood TCRbeta repertoires from subjects exposed to, actively infected with, or recovered from COVID-19. The samples were drawn from the first 160 participants of the ongoing ImmuneRACE study and from 1,200 or so subjects provided by 6 global collaborators. The paper as a whole reports these results and caveats: The quantity of clinical and demographic metadata differed by source and by participant and was supplied without curation.

V and J lose 0 bases and 1 base, and a span of 10 bases separates them. The CDR3 holds 15 amino acids from the cysteine to the phenylalanine. Only the CDR3 part of the read is kept: 45 bases, read in frame from the first base. CDR1 SGHRS and CDR2 YFSETQ are derived from the germline V gene. TCRbeta CDR3 regions were amplified from genomic DNA by means of the immunoSEQ Assay, a bias-controlled multiplex PCR. The paper's data handling went like this. Nucleated cell counts per sample were estimated from amplification of reference gene primers within the assay. To quantify the absolute abundance of each unique TCRbeta CDR3 rearrangement, sequence reads were collapsed and filtered. Productive Simpson clonality was computed per sample as the square root of Simpson's diversity index over productive rearrangements. The table was pulled from immuneACCESS by TCRdb, which kept in-frame rearrangements only. Such tables lose some clones; where checked, under half of the loss comes from unresolved V genes, and the rest has no known cause. V and J calls plus clone size are reproduced from that table; the DNA served to infer D and trimming. The sample profile shows about 110,000 clones; more than 75% of them were found once. Of the sample, about 3% is held by the ten largest clones.

The collaborating institutions used their own protocols to collect whole blood in K2EDTA tubes. Collaborator samples were shipped for TCRbeta analysis as frozen whole blood, isolated PBMCs, or DNA extracted from either sample type. The receptor was derived from a man aged 40-49 years with acute or convalescent COVID-19. The chain is encoded by TRBV5-1 joined to TRBJ1-2; 5 matching bases give a weak D call of TRBD1. Material for sequencing was peripheral blood. The DNA sequence is TGCGCCAGCAGCTTGGTGGCAGGGTTTAACTATGGCTACACCTTC. This codes for CASSLVAGFNYGYTF.